This T cell receptor (beta chain) emerged from a study of immune characteristics of hereditary and idiopathic chronic pancreatitis. Overall study findings and caveats: Hereditary versus idiopathic pancreatitis showed different Vbeta-Jbeta usage, including TRBV10, TRBV19, TRBV23, TRBV5.

About this clone: Its specificity is unknown.

CDR1 is MNHEY, CDR2 SMNVEV, per germline (reference sequence). CDR3 length: 12 amino acids. The V segment lost 7 bases and the J segment 11 bases; nucleotides outside the gene matches: 7. The pancreas tissue came from patients undergoing total pancreatectomy with islet autotransplantation. The assay was immunoSEQ multiplex PCR, and TCRdb's table has in-frame clones only and misses some. The data contain about 9,400 clones, around 75% of them seen just once; the ten biggest clones take up over 12%. The chain carries TRBV27 and TRBJ1-1; 10 positions match TRBD1. The TCR was taken from a human donor with chronic pancreatitis. Sequenced material: pancreas tissue with idiopathic chronic pancreatitis. CDR3 DNA sequence: TGTGCCAGCATGGGACAGGGGCTGGGGGCTTTCTTT. Its translation is CASMGQGLGAFF.